Each of the 2 T cell receptor beta chains below was sequenced from the same sample in a study of shared clonotypes between healthy human individuals. The data were produced by immunoSEQ multiplex PCR, yet TCRdb's version contains in-frame clones alone and is incomplete. Among roughly 2.2 million clones, 80% to 95% were seen once, and the ten largest hold about 0.36%. The source material was naive CD4+ T cells from PBMCs. The sample's subset: CD45RA+ positively selected. The receptors shown here come from a man younger than 35 in good health. Some clones in this sample may be carry-over from other donors' samples.

The chain employs TRBV29-1 and TRBJ2-1, with D hard to call. The CDR3 length is 10 residues. CDR1 is SQVTM, CDR2 ANQGSEA, per germline. V was shortened by 6 bases and J by 14 bases, with 14 bases between the two germline ends. The CDR3 nucleotides are TGCAGCGTCCAGGAATCCCATAAGTTCTTC. Translated: CSVQESHKFF.

This rearrangement joins TRBV28 to TRBJ1-1; 8 nucleotides agree with TRBD1. Germline-derived CDR1 and CDR2 are MDHEN and SYDVKM. Trimming took 4 bases from V and 1 from J; bases not matched to a gene: 14. The CDR3 covers 18 residues. The CDR3 nucleotides are TGTGCCAGCAGTTATACCCTGGGACAGGCTAAAAAGAACACTGAAGCTTTCTTT. It translates to CASSYTLGQAKKNTEAFF.